Shown below are 5 T cell receptor beta chains from a single sample sequenced in a study of T cell changes during pregnancy in multiple sclerosis. Measured with immunoSEQ multiplex PCR; TCRdb has only the in-frame clones, and not every one. The sample lists 67,000 or so clones; 92% were seen once. Material: CD8+ T cells from peripheral blood mononuclear cells, obtained in the third trimester of pregnancy. Source of these receptors: a female donor in good health, enrolled as a control in a pregnancy study.

The rearrangement joins TRBV6-1 to TRBJ1-2; D is undetermined. There are 16 residues in the CDR3. Trimming took off 0 bases at V and 5 bases at J, with 16 bases between the two ends. Germline CDR1 reads MNHNS; CDR2 reads SASEGT. The CDR3 DNA follows: TGTGCCAGCAGTGAAGCGTCCGCTCTCCGGGGATATGGCTACACCTTC. It specifies CASSEASALRGYGYTF.

The rearrangement links TRBV4-3 to TRBJ1-2; D is unclear. The CDR3 is 13 residues long. Deletions cut 0 bases from V and 6 bases from J, with 8 bases between. Germline V gene data show CDR1 as LGHNA and CDR2 as YSLEER. The CDR3 coding sequence is TGCGCCAGCAGCCAAGAACGCCGAGATGGCTACACCTTC. Its protein product is CASSQERRDGYTF.

The rearrangement joins TRBV2 to TRBJ1-2; D gene unclear. The germline gives CDR1 SNHLY, CDR2 FYNNEI. CDR3 length equals 12 residues. V lost 7 bases and J 2 bases, leaving 8 bases between the germline ends. CDR3 in DNA: TGTGCCAGCATTGGCAACAACTATGGCTACACCTTC. It translates to CASIGNNYGYTF.

The gene calls are TRBV27 and TRBJ1-6; 10 bases align to TRBD1. The CDR3 is made up of 16 amino acids. Germline V gene lookup returns CDR1 MNHEY and CDR2 SMNVEV (reference sequence). The J segment lost 6 bases and the V segment lost 5 bases, leaving 7 bases of the junction unmatched. This chain's CDR3 is CASSILRDRGNSPLHF. CDR3 DNA sequence: TGTGCCAGCAGTATCCTCCGGGACAGGGGTAATTCACCCCTCCACTTT.

J is TRBJ2-2 and V is TRBV6-1, with D tentatively TRBD2 (7 bases). The CDR3 consists of 15 residues. Trimming pared 4 bases from V and 5 bases from J, leaving 14 bases between. The germline V gene has CDR1 MNHNS and CDR2 SASEGT. DNA of the CDR3: TGTGCCAGCAGTGCCCCGGGGGGCGAGACCGGGGAGCTGTTTTTT. Translated: CASSAPGGETGELFF.